One sample yielded the 5 T cell receptor beta chains listed below, sequenced in a study of T cells in Graves' hyperthyroidism and ophthalmopathy. The investigators amplified TCR beta CDR3 regions from RNA transcripts. First-round RT-PCR with HTBI primers amplified the TCR CDR3 region. TCRdb reprocessed the multiplex PCR reads via MiXCR and lists one record per CDR3 protein. The sample yields over 700,000 distinct CDR3 sequences, around a sixth seen once. The sequencing input was blood. The receptors derive from a woman in her forties or fifties with Graves' hyperthyroidism that later progressed to Graves' ophthalmopathy.

The sample holds a few counts of this clonotype. The chain joins TRBV12-5 to TRBJ2-5; TRBD2 matches 11 bases. V gave up 0 bases and J gave up 4 bases; unmatched junction bases: 7. The CDR3 is made up of 17 amino acids. Germline values: CDR1 LGHNT, CDR2 FRNRAP. CDR3 sequence (DNA): TGTGCTAGTGGTTTGGTACTAGCGGGGGCTACCCGAGAGACCCAGTACTTC. This encodes CASGLVLAGATRETQYF.

V and J are TRBV7-3 and TRBJ2-2; TRBD1 matches at 9 bases. Trimming removed 5 bases from V and 6 bases from J; junction bases left unmatched: 7. The CDR3 covers 15 residues. The germline gives CDR1 SGHTA, CDR2 FQGTGA. CDR3 loop: CASSEGTGNPGELFF. CDR3 nucleotides: TGTGCCAGCAGCGAAGGGACAGGGAATCCCGGGGAGCTGTTTTTT.

On this clonotype: A much larger clone lies a single base off, so this may be a read error. The genes are TRBV20-1 and TRBJ2-7, with 8 bases matching TRBD2. With 1 base clipped from V and 4 bases from J, the junction kept 6 bases outside the gene matches. Germline-derived CDR1 and CDR2 are DFQATT and SNEGSKA (reference sequence). The CDR3 has 14 residues. The CDR3 protein is CSARGRGGWYEQYF. The CDR3 DNA reads as TGCAGTGCTAGAGGCCGCGGGGGGTGGTACGAGCAGTACTTC.

This clonotype has only one observation. This rearrangement joins TRBV5-1 to TRBJ2-7, with no clear D. There are 17 residues in the CDR3. Trimming stripped 0 bases from V and 2 bases from J, with 18 bases between. Germline CDR1 SGHRS, CDR2 YFSETQ. CDR3 loop: CASSLGWPTGPTYEQYF. In DNA form, the CDR3 reads TGCGCCAGCAGCTTGGGGTGGCCGACCGGGCCAACCTACGAGCAGTACTTC.

This clonotype was observed a handful of times. The chain couples TRBV12-5 to TRBJ1-2; D not resolved. CDR1 is LGHNT, CDR2 FRNRAP, per germline. The CDR3 is 13 residues long. V lost 0 bases and J lost 9, with 11 bases in between. The CDR3 is CASGLVWQKRYTF. CDR3 DNA sequence: TGTGCTAGTGGTTTGGTGTGGCAGAAACGCTACACCTTC.